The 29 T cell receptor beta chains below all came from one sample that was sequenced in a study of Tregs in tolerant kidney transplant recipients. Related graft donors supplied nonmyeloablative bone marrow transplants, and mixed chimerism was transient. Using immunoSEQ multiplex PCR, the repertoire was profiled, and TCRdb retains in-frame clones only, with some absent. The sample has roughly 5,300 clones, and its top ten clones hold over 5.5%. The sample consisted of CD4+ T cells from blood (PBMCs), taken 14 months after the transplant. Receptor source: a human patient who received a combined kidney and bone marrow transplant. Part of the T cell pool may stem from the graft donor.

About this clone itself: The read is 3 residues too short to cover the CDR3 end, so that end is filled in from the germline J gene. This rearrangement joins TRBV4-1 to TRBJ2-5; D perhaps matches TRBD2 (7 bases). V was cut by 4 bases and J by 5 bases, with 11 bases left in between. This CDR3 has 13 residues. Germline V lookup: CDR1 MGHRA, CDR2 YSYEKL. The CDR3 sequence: CASSRRGAETQYF. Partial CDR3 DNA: TGCGCCAGCAGCCGCCGGGGGGCGGAGACC.

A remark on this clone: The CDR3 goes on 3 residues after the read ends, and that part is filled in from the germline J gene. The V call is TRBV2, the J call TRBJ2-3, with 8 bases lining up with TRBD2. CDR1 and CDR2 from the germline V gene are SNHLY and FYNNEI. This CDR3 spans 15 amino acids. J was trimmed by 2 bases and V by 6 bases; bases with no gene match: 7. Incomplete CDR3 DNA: TGTGCCAGCAGGCGACGGGGGGGCCTCACAGATACG. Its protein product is CASRRRGGLTDT. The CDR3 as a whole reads CASRRRGGLTDTQYF.

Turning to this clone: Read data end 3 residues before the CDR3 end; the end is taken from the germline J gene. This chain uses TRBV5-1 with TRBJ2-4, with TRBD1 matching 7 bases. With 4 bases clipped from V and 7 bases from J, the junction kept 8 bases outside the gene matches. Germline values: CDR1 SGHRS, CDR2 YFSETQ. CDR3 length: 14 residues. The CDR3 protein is CASSDSGGTNIQYF. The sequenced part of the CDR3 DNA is TGCGCCAGCAGCGATTCAGGGGGTACGAACATT.

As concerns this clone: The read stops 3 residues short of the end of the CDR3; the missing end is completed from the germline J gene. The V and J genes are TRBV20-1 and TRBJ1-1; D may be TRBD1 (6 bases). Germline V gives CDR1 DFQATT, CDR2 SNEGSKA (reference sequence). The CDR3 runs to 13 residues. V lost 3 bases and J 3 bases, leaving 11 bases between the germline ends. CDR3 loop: CSARSQGYTEAFF. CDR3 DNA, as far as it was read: TGCAGTGCTAGGTCACAGGGATACACTGAA.

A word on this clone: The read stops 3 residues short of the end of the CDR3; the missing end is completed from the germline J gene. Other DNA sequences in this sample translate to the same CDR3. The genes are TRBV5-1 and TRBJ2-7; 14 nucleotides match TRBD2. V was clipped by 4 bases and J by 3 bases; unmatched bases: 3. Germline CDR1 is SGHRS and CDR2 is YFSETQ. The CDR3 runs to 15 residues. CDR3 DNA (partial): TGCGCCAGCAGCCGACTAGCGGGAGGGGACTACGAG. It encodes CASSRLAGGDYE. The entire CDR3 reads CASSRLAGGDYEQYF.

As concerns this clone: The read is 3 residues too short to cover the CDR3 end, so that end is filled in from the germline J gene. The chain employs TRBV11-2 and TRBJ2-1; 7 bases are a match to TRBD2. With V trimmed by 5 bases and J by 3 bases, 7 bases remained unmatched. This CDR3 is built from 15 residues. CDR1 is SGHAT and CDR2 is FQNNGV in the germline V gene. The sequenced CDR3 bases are TGTGCCAGCAGCCTCCGGTGGGGGGGCTACAATGAG. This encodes CASSLRWGGYNE. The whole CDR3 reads CASSLRWGGYNEQFF.

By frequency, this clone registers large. The CDR3 loop reads CASRAGQAINTGELFF. The CDR3 bases that were read are TGTGCCAGTAGGGCTGGACAGGCCATTAACACCGGGGAG. The chain carries TRBV19 and TRBJ2-2; 7 bases agree with TRBD1. The read finishes 3 residues shy of the CDR3 end, and the germline J gene is used to complete it. The CDR3 is 16 amino acids. J gave up 2 bases and V 6 bases, and 9 bases lay outside the gene matches. Germline CDR1 LNHDA, CDR2 SQIVND (reference sequence). Variable domain in full (rest from reference TRBV19 and TRBJ2-2): DGGITQSPKYLFRKEGQNVTLSCEQNLNHDAMYWYRQDPGQGLRLIYYSQIVNDFQKGDIAEGYSVSREKKESFPLTVTSAQKNPTAFYLCASRAGQAINTGELFFGEGSRLTVL.

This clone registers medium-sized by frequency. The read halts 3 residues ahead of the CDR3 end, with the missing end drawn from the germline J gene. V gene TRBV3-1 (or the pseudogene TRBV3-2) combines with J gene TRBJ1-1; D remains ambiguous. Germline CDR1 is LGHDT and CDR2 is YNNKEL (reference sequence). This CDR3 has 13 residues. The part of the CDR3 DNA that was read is TGTGCCAGCAGCCAGTACGCAGGCCAGGAA. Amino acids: CASSQYAGQE. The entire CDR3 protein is CASSQYAGQEAFF.

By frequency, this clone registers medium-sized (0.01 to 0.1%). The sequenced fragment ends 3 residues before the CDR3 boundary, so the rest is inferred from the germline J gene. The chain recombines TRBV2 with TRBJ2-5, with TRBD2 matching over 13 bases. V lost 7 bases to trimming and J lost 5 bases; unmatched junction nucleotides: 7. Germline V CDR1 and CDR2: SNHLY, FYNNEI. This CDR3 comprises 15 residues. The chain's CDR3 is CASIPTSGGLETQYF. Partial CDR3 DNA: TGTGCCAGCATCCCGACTAGCGGGGGGCTGGAGACC.

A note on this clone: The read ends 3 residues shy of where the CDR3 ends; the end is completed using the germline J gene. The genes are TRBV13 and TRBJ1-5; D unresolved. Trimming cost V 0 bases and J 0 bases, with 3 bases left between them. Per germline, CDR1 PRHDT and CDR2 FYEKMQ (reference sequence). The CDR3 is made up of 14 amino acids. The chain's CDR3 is CASSLGYSNQPQHF. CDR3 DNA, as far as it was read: TGTGCCAGCAGCTTAGGTTATAGCAATCAGCCC.

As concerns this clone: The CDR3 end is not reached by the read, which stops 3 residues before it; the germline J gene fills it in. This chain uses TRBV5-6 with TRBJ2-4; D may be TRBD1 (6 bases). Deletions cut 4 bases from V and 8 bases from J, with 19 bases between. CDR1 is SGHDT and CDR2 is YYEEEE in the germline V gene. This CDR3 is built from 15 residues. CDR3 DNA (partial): TGTGCCAGCAGCGTGGACGTAAATAAGGGGGACATT. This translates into CASSVDVNKGDI. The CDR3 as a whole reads CASSVDVNKGDIQYF.

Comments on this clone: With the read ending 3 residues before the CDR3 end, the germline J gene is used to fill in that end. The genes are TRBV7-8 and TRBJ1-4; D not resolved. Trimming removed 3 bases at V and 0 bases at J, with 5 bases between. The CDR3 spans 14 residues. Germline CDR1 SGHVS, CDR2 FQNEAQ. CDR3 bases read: TGTGCCAGCAGCTTCAGTGCAACTAATGAAAAA. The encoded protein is CASSFSATNEK. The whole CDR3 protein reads CASSFSATNEKLFF.

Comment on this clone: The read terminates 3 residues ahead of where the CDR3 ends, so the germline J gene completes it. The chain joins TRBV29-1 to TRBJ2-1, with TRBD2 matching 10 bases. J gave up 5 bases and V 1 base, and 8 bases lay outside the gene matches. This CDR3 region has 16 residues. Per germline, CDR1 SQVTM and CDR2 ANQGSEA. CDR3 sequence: CSVEGLAGAMDNEQFF. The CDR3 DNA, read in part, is TGCAGCGTTGAAGGGCTAGCGGGAGCAATGGACAATGAG.

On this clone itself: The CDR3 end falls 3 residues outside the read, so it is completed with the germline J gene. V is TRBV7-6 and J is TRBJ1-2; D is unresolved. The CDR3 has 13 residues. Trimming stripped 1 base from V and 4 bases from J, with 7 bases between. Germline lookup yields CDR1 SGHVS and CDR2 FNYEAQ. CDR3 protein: CASSLDGRYGYTF. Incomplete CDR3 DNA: TGTGCCAGCAGCTTAGACGGTCGCTATGGC. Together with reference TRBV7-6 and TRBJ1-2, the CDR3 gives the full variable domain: GAGVSQSPRYKVTKRGQDVALRCDPISGHVSLYWYRQALGQGPEFLTYFNYEAQQDKSGLPNDRFSAERPEGSISTLTIQRTEQRDSAMYRCASSLDGRYGYTFGSGTRLTVV.

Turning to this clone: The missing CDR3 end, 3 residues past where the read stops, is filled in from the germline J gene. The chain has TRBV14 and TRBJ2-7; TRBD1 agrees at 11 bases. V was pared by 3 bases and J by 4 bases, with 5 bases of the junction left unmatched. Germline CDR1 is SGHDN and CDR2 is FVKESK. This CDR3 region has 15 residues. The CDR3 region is CASSQGQGGRYEQYF. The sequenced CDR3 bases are TGTGCCAGCAGCCAGGGACAGGGGGGGAGGTACGAG.

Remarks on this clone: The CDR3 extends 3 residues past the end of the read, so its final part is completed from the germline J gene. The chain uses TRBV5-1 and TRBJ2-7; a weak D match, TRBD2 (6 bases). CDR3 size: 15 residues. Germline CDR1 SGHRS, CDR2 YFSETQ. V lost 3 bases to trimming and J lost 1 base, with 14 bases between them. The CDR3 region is CASSYLPTRSYEQYF. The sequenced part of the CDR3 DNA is TGCGCCAGCAGCTACCTCCCGACTAGGTCCTACGAG.

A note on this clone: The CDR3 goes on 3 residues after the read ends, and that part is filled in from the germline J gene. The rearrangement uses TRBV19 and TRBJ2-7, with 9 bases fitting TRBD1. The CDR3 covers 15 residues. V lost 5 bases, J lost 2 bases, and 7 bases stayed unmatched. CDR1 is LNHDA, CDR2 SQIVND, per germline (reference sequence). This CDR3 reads CASSPTGTGTYEQYF. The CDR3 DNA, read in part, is TGTGCCAGTAGTCCTACCGGGACAGGGACCTACGAG.

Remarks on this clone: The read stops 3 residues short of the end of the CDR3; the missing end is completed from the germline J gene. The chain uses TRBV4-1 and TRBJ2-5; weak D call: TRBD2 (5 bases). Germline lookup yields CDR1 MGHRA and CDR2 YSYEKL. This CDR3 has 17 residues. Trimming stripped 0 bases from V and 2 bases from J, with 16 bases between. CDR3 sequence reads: CASSQDLYGSGQETQYF. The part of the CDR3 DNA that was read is TGCGCCAGCAGCCAAGATCTATACGGTTCGGGGCAAGAGACC.

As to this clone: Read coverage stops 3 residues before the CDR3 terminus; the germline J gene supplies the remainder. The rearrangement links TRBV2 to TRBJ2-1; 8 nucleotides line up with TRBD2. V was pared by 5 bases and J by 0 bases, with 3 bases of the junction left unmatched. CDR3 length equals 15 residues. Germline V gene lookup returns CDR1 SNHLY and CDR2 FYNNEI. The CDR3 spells CASSLRGGSYNEQFF. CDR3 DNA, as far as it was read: TGTGCCAGCAGTCTCCGGGGGGGCTCCTACAATGAG.

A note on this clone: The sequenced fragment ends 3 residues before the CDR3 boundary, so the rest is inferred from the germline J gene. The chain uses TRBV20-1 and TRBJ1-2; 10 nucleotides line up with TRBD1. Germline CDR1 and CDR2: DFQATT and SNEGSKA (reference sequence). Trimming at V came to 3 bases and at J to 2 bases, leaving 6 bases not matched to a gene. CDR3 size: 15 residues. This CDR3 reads CSASPGQGGNYGYTF. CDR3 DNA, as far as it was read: TGCAGTGCTAGCCCCGGACAGGGGGGGAACTATGGC.

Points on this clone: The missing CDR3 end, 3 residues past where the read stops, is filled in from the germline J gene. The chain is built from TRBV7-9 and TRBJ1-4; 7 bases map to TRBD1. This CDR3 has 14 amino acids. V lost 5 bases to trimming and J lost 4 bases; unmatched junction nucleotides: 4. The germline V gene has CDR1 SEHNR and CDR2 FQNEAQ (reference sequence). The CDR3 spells CASSPRDSNEKLFF. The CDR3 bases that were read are TGTGCCAGCAGCCCCCGGGACAGTAATGAAAAA.

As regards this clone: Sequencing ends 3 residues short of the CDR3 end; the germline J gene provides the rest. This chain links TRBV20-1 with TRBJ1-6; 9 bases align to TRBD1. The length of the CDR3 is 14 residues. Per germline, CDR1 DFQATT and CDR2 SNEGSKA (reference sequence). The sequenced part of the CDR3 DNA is TGCAGTGCTAGAGTGGGGGACAGGGTTAAAACC. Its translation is CSARVGDRVKT. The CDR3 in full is CSARVGDRVKTLHF.

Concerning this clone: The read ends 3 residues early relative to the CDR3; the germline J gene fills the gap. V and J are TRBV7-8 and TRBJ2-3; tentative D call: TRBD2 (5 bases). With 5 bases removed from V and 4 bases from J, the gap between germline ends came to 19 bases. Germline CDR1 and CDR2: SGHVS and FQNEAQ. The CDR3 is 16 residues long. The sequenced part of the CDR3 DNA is TGTGCCAGCAGCCCCTCCGGTGTGCCCGGGGCAGATACG. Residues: CASSPSGVPGADT. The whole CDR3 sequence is CASSPSGVPGADTQYF.

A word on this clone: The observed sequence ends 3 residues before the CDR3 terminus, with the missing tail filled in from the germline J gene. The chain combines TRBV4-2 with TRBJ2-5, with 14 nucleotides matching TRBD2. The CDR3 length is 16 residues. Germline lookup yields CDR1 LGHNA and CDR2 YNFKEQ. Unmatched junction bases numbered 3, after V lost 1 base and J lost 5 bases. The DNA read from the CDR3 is TGTGCCAGCAGCCAAGTGACTAGCGGGAGGGGCGAGACC. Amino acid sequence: CASSQVTSGRGET. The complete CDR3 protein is CASSQVTSGRGETQYF.

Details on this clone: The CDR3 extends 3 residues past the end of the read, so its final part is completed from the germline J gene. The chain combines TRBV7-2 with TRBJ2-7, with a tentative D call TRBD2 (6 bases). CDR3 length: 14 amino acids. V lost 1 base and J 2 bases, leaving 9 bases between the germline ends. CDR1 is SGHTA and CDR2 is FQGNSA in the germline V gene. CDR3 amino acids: CASSLDGTPYEQYF. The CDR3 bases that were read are TGTGCCAGCAGCTTAGATGGGACTCCCTACGAG.

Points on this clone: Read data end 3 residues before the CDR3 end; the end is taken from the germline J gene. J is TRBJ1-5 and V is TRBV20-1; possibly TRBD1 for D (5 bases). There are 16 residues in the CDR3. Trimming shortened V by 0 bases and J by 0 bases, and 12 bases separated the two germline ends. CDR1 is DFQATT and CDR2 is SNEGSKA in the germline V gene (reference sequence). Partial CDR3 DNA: TGCAGTGCTAGAGACGTCGACAGAAATAGCAATCAGCCC. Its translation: CSARDVDRNSNQP. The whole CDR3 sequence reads CSARDVDRNSNQPQHF.

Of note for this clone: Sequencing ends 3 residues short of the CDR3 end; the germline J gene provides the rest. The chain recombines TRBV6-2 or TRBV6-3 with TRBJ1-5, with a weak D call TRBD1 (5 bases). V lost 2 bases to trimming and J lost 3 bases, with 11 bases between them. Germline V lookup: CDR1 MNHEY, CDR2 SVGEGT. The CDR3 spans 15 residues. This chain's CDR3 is CASSYRGLTNQPQHF. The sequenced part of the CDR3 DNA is TGTGCCAGCAGTTACCGGGGACTGACCAATCAGCCC.

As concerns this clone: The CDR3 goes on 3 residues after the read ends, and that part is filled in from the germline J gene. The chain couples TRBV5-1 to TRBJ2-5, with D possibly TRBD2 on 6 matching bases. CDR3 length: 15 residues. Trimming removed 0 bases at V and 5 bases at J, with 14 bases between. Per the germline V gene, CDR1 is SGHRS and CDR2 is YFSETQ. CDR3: CASSLAAQAGETQYF. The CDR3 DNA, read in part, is TGCGCCAGCAGCTTGGCCGCCCAGGCGGGGGAGACC.

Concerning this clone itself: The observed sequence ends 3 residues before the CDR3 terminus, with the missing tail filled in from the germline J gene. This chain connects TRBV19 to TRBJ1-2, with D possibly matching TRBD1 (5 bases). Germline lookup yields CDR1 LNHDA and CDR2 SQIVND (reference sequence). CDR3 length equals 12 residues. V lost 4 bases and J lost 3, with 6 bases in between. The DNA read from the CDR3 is TGTGCCAGTAGTAGGGGGGACTATGGC. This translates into CASSRGDYG. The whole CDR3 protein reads CASSRGDYGYTF.